The rows below give T cell receptor beta chains drawn from one sample of a study of blood T cell repertoires in COVID-19. Clones were read by immunoSEQ multiplex PCR, and TCRdb kept only the in-frame ones, dropping some. The top ten clones hold 0.75% to 1% of a sample with 85,000 to 130,000 clones, 70% to 80% of them seen once. The sample taken for sequencing was peripheral blood. These receptors all come from a human donor with acute or convalescent COVID-19. The donor label of this sample is uncertain. Both conserved end residues are part of each CDR3. D genes are given only for firm matches. Where a row states a size, it is once, few, many or the class of an expanded clone; other rows omit it.

CDR3aa: CASSIGGLANEQFF; CDR3nt: TGTGCCAGTAGTATAGGTGGACTAGCCAATGAGCAGTTCTTC; j_gene: TRBJ2-1; d_gene: TRBD2; abundance: -; v_gene: TRBV19
CDR3aa: CASSLDRDRGGYTF; CDR3nt: TGTGCCAGCAGCTTAGATAGGGACAGGGGTGGCTACACCTTC; j_gene: TRBJ1-2; d_gene: TRBD1; abundance: -; v_gene: TRBV11-2
CDR3aa: CASSERGLADTQYF; CDR3nt: TGTGCCAGCAGTGAGCGGGGGCTCGCAGATACGCAGTATTTT; j_gene: TRBJ2-3; d_gene: -; abundance: -; v_gene: TRBV2
CDR3aa: CATSRNREGNQPQHF; CDR3nt: TGTGCCACCAGCAGAAACCGGGAGGGCAATCAGCCCCAGCATTTT; j_gene: TRBJ1-5; d_gene: -; abundance: -; v_gene: TRBV15
CDR3aa: CASSGPGLAGALGTQYF; CDR3nt: TGTGCCTCATCAGGGCCCGGACTAGCGGGGGCCCTGGGTACGCAGTATTTT; j_gene: TRBJ2-3; d_gene: TRBD2; abundance: -; v_gene: TRBV13
CDR3aa: CASSLQGRKLFF; CDR3nt: TGTGCCAGCAGCCTACAGGGAAGGAAACTGTTTTTT; j_gene: TRBJ1-4; d_gene: -; abundance: -; v_gene: TRBV5-8
CDR3aa: CASAGGRSTYNSPLHF; CDR3nt: TGTGCCAGCGCAGGGGGTCGAAGTACCTATAATTCACCCCTCCACTTT; j_gene: TRBJ1-6; d_gene: TRBD1; abundance: -; v_gene: TRBV6-6
CDR3aa: CASSGGQDMNTEAFF; CDR3nt: TGTGCCAGCAGTGGGGGGCAGGACATGAACACTGAAGCTTTCTTT; j_gene: TRBJ1-1; d_gene: -; abundance: few; v_gene: TRBV2
CDR3aa: CASDPRAGRNQPQHF; CDR3nt: TGTGCCAGCGACCCTAGGGCAGGGCGCAATCAGCCCCAGCATTTT; j_gene: TRBJ1-5; d_gene: -; abundance: -; v_gene: TRBV28
CDR3aa: CAYRTGPSPLHF; CDR3nt: TGTGCCTACAGGACAGGTCCATCACCCCTCCACTTT; j_gene: TRBJ1-6; d_gene: TRBD1; abundance: -; v_gene: TRBV30
CDR3aa: CASSQDRLSYNEQFF; CDR3nt: TGTGCCAGCAGCCAAGACAGGTTAAGTTACAATGAGCAGTTCTTC; j_gene: TRBJ2-1; d_gene: -; abundance: -; v_gene: TRBV3-1/TRBV3-2
CDR3aa: CASSFTGPQETQYF; CDR3nt: TGCGCCAGCAGCTTTACAGGGCCCCAAGAGACCCAGTACTTC; j_gene: TRBJ2-5; d_gene: -; abundance: few; v_gene: TRBV5-1
CDR3aa: CASSHRERGGGTDTQYF; CDR3nt: TGTGCCAGCAGCCATCGAGAACGGGGGGGCGGAACAGATACGCAGTATTTT; j_gene: TRBJ2-3; d_gene: TRBD2; abundance: -; v_gene: TRBV3-1/TRBV3-2
CDR3aa: CASSMGANEQYF; CDR3nt: TGTGCCAGTAGTATGGGAGCGAACGAGCAGTACTTC; j_gene: TRBJ2-7; d_gene: -; abundance: -; v_gene: TRBV19
CDR3aa: CASRGDTRDRLYQPQHF; CDR3nt: TGTGCCAGCAGGGGCGACACCCGGGACAGGTTGTATCAGCCCCAGCATTTT; j_gene: TRBJ1-5; d_gene: -; abundance: once; v_gene: TRBV21-1
CDR3aa: CASRERSSSPLHF; CDR3nt: TGTGCCAGCAGGGAGAGGTCCTCTTCACCCCTCCACTTT; j_gene: TRBJ1-6; d_gene: -; abundance: -; v_gene: TRBV28
CDR3aa: CASSFRTGGSQETQYF; CDR3nt: TGTGCCAGCAGCTTCAGGACAGGGGGTTCCCAAGAGACCCAGTACTTC; j_gene: TRBJ2-5; d_gene: TRBD1; abundance: -; v_gene: TRBV11-2
CDR3aa: CASSYLGGRQDTEAFF; CDR3nt: TGTGCCAGCAGTTACCTAGGGGGCCGTCAGGACACTGAAGCTTTCTTT; j_gene: TRBJ1-1; d_gene: TRBD1; abundance: few; v_gene: TRBV6-5
CDR3aa: CASSYTTSEETQYF; CDR3nt: TGCGCCAGCAGCTATACTACTAGCGAAGAGACCCAGTACTTC; j_gene: TRBJ2-5; d_gene: TRBD2; abundance: -; v_gene: TRBV5-1
CDR3aa: CASSPGGNTEAFF; CDR3nt: TGTGCCAGTAGCCCCGGGGGGAACACTGAAGCTTTCTTT; j_gene: TRBJ1-1; d_gene: -; abundance: -; v_gene: TRBV19
CDR3aa: CASSGGLYYGYTF; CDR3nt: TGTGCCAGCAGTGGGGGCTTATACTATGGCTACACCTTC; j_gene: TRBJ1-2; d_gene: -; abundance: -; v_gene: TRBV2
CDR3aa: CAISEGAGSNQPQHF; CDR3nt: TGTGCCATCAGTGAGGGGGCCGGTAGCAATCAGCCCCAGCATTTT; j_gene: TRBJ1-5; d_gene: -; abundance: -; v_gene: TRBV10-3
CDR3aa: CASHDPGQGAGNTIYF; CDR3nt: TGTGCCAGCCACGATCCGGGACAGGGGGCAGGAAACACCATATATTTT; j_gene: TRBJ1-3; d_gene: TRBD1; abundance: -; v_gene: TRBV19
CDR3aa: CATSDSTGGNEKLFF; CDR3nt: TGTGCCACCAGTGATTCTACAGGGGGCAATGAAAAACTGTTTTTT; j_gene: TRBJ1-4; d_gene: TRBD1; abundance: -; v_gene: TRBV24-1
CDR3aa: CASSQETSGGYTGELFF; CDR3nt: TGTGCCAGCAGCCAAGAAACTAGCGGGGGGTACACCGGGGAGCTGTTTTTT; j_gene: TRBJ2-2; d_gene: TRBD2; abundance: -; v_gene: TRBV4-2
CDR3aa: CASSQITGLQETQYF; CDR3nt: TGTGCCAGCAGCCAGATCACAGGGCTCCAAGAGACCCAGTACTTC; j_gene: TRBJ2-5; d_gene: -; abundance: -; v_gene: TRBV3-1/TRBV3-2
CDR3aa: CASSIGGNWGYTF; CDR3nt: TGTGCCAGTAGTATAGGAGGGAATTGGGGCTACACCTTC; j_gene: TRBJ1-2; d_gene: -; abundance: -; v_gene: TRBV19
CDR3aa: CASRGQGAYNSPLHF; CDR3nt: TGTGCCAGCAGGGGACAGGGGGCCTATAATTCACCCCTCCACTTT; j_gene: TRBJ1-6; d_gene: TRBD1; abundance: few; v_gene: TRBV27
CDR3aa: CASSLAPSGGQETQYF; CDR3nt: TGTGCCAGCAGCTTAGCACCTAGCGGGGGTCAAGAGACCCAGTACTTC; j_gene: TRBJ2-5; d_gene: TRBD2; abundance: -; v_gene: TRBV7-2
CDR3aa: CASSPGDRRIVGTEAFF; CDR3nt: TGTGCCAGTAGTCCTGGGGACAGACGCATTGTGGGCACTGAAGCTTTCTTT; j_gene: TRBJ1-1; d_gene: TRBD1; abundance: -; v_gene: TRBV19
CDR3aa: CASIWTGGTGELFF; CDR3nt: TGTGCCAGCATATGGACAGGGGGCACCGGGGAGCTGTTTTTT; j_gene: TRBJ2-2; d_gene: TRBD1; abundance: -; v_gene: TRBV6-5
CDR3aa: CASGLQGAPSPLHF; CDR3nt: TGTGCCAGCGGGTTACAGGGGGCCCCTTCACCCCTCCACTTT; j_gene: TRBJ1-6; d_gene: TRBD1; abundance: -; v_gene: TRBV2
CDR3aa: CASSRRYTGELFF; CDR3nt: TGTGCCAGCAGCCGCCGGTACACCGGGGAGCTGTTTTTT; j_gene: TRBJ2-2; d_gene: -; abundance: -; v_gene: TRBV28
CDR3aa: CASSETSPEETQYF; CDR3nt: TGCGCCAGCAGTGAAACGAGCCCTGAAGAGACCCAGTACTTC; j_gene: TRBJ2-5; d_gene: -; abundance: -; v_gene: TRBV10-2
CDR3aa: CASNRGQIGETQYF; CDR3nt: TGCGCCAGCAATCGGGGACAGATAGGGGAGACCCAGTACTTC; j_gene: TRBJ2-5; d_gene: TRBD1; abundance: -; v_gene: TRBV5-1
CDR3aa: CASSPTRPSSTDTQYF; CDR3nt: TGTGCCAGCTCACCGACACGGCCCTCTAGCACAGATACGCAGTATTTT; j_gene: TRBJ2-3; d_gene: -; abundance: -; v_gene: TRBV18
CDR3aa: CASSATGGANEKLFF; CDR3nt: TGTGCCAGCAGTGCCACAGGGGGAGCTAATGAAAAACTGTTTTTT; j_gene: TRBJ1-4; d_gene: TRBD1; abundance: -; v_gene: TRBV2
CDR3aa: CASSPRGKYNEQFF; CDR3nt: TGTGCCAGCAGCCCCAGGGGGAAGTACAATGAGCAGTTCTTC; j_gene: TRBJ2-1; d_gene: TRBD1; abundance: -; v_gene: TRBV7-9
CDR3aa: CASITSGQGMENEKLFF; CDR3nt: TGTGCCAGCATCACTTCGGGACAGGGGATGGAGAATGAAAAACTGTTTTTT; j_gene: TRBJ1-4; d_gene: TRBD1; abundance: -; v_gene: TRBV28
CDR3aa: CASSRPQQGAISRNEQFF; CDR3nt: TGCGCCAGCAGCCGCCCCCAACAGGGGGCGATCTCCAGGAATGAGCAGTTCTTC; j_gene: TRBJ2-1; d_gene: TRBD1; abundance: -; v_gene: TRBV4-1
CDR3aa: CASSPGQNSPLHF; CDR3nt: TGCGCCAGCAGCCCGGGACAGAATTCACCCCTCCACTTT; j_gene: TRBJ1-6; d_gene: TRBD1; abundance: -; v_gene: TRBV5-1
CDR3aa: CASSIWGSGGVEAFF; CDR3nt: TGTGCCAGCAGCATATGGGGATCCGGCGGGGTGGAGGCTTTCTTT; j_gene: TRBJ1-1; d_gene: -; abundance: -; v_gene: TRBV28
CDR3aa: CASSSGGEQFF; CDR3nt: TGTGCCAGCAGCTCGGGGGGTGAGCAGTTCTTC; j_gene: TRBJ2-1; d_gene: TRBD2; abundance: -; v_gene: TRBV3-1/TRBV3-2
CDR3aa: CATSELEDTQYF; CDR3nt: TGTGCCACCAGTGAACTTGAAGATACGCAGTATTTT; j_gene: TRBJ2-3; d_gene: -; abundance: -; v_gene: TRBV24-1
CDR3aa: CAWRGDRYQETQYF; CDR3nt: TGTGCCTGGAGAGGGGACAGATACCAAGAGACCCAGTACTTC; j_gene: TRBJ2-5; d_gene: TRBD1; abundance: -; v_gene: TRBV30
CDR3aa: CASSQKGGWLAKNIQYF; CDR3nt: TGTGCCAGCAGCCAGAAGGGAGGGTGGCTAGCCAAAAACATTCAGTACTTC; j_gene: TRBJ2-4; d_gene: TRBD2; abundance: -; v_gene: TRBV3-1/TRBV3-2
CDR3aa: CASSLGGYNSPLHF; CDR3nt: TGTGCCAGCAGCTTGGGAGGGTACAATTCACCCCTCCACTTT; j_gene: TRBJ1-6; d_gene: -; abundance: few; v_gene: TRBV5-4
CDR3aa: CASSTVSFRVVRQETQYF; CDR3nt: TGTGCCAGCAGCACCGTCTCGTTCAGGGTTGTCCGCCAAGAGACCCAGTACTTC; j_gene: TRBJ2-5; d_gene: -; abundance: once; v_gene: TRBV7-9
CDR3aa: CASSEWRQVSGNTIYF; CDR3nt: TGTGCCAGCAGTGAATGGCGCCAGGTGTCTGGAAACACCATATATTTT; j_gene: TRBJ1-3; d_gene: -; abundance: -; v_gene: TRBV6-1
CDR3aa: CASSPAGQGYEQYF; CDR3nt: TGTGCCAGCTCACCGGCGGGACAGGGTTACGAGCAGTACTTC; j_gene: TRBJ2-7; d_gene: TRBD1; abundance: -; v_gene: TRBV18